This TCR beta chain was observed in a study of control samples from healthy donors and cancer patients. CDR1 and CDR2 from the germline V gene are MDHEN and SYDVKM. Trimming cost V 6 bases and J 11 bases, with 20 bases left between them. The CDR3 consists of 14 residues. Sequenced by immunoSEQ multiplex PCR; TCRdb stores in-frame clones only, minus some. Of about 120,000 clones in the sample, around 89% were seen once. Sequencing was performed on PBMCs. The source is a woman between 45 and 65 years old with colorectal cancer. The chain recombines TRBV28 with TRBJ1-5; D ambiguous. In DNA form, the CDR3 reads TGTGCCAGCAGATCTTTTGCTAGGCTCACGTCCCAGCATTTT. Residues: CASRSFARLTSQHF.